This note documents a single T cell receptor (beta chain) sequence. CDR1 and CDR2 from the germline V gene are SEHNR and FQNEAQ (reference sequence). V was cut by 5 bases and J by 3 bases, with 16 bases left in between. CDR3 size: 15 residues. This sample stems from a study of blood T cell repertoires in COVID-19. Study details: The analysed material was cDNA or gDNA that came from T cells, B-cell-depleted T cells, or PBMCs.

Profiled with immunoSEQ multiplex PCR; TCRdb holds only in-frame clones, not every one. The sample records 130,000 or so clones, about 90% being singletons. This TCR was sampled from a woman aged 60-75 years with acute or convalescent COVID-19. The sample comprised peripheral blood. This rearrangement joins TRBV7-9 to TRBJ1-1; no clear D gene. The CDR3 DNA follows: TGTGCCAGCAGCCCTCGGGTCCCGAGGGACACTGAAGCTTTCTTT. Translating gives CASSPRVPRDTEAFF.